Presented here are 24 T cell receptor beta chains from one specimen sequenced in a study of blood T cell repertoires in COVID-19. Data came from immunoSEQ multiplex PCR; TCRdb stores just in-frame clones and leaves some out. Counted here are about 180,000 clones, roughly 84% occurring once; the ten biggest clones make up 7%. Sequences were obtained from peripheral blood. These receptors all come from a woman in her thirties or forties with COVID-19, enrolled during active disease.

This chain joins TRBV9 and TRBJ2-3; 8 positions match TRBD2. Unmatched junction bases numbered 3, after V lost 3 bases and J lost 3 bases. Germline CDR1 SGDLS, CDR2 YYNGEE. This CDR3 contains 14 residues. CDR3 region: CASSESGSTDTQYF. The CDR3 DNA follows: TGTGCCAGCAGCGAAAGCGGGAGTACAGATACGCAGTATTTT.

This clone appeared a single time. The chain links TRBV4-1 to TRBJ2-3; no clear D gene. Trimming removed 1 base from V and 5 bases from J, with 13 bases in between. This CDR3 has 15 residues. Germline CDR1 and CDR2: MGHRA and YSYEKL. CDR3 nucleotide sequence: TGCGCCAGCAGCCAAGTTCTAGAATCGCGAGATACGCAGTATTTT. This encodes CASSQVLESRDTQYF.

The J gene is TRBJ1-2, the V gene TRBV27; the match to TRBD1 covers 10 bases. CDR1 is MNHEY and CDR2 is SMNVEV in the germline V gene (reference sequence). V shed 4 bases, J shed 4 bases, and the junction held 6 bases outside the gene matches. The CDR3 sequence is 15 residues long. The CDR3 sequence: CASSSPGQGTYGYTF. DNA for the CDR3: TGTGCCAGCAGTTCCCCGGGACAGGGGACCTATGGCTACACCTTC.

The chain is built from TRBV7-2 and TRBJ1-4; no firm D call. Germline assignment: CDR1 SGHTA and CDR2 FQGNSA. The CDR3 sequence is 16 residues long. V shed 2 bases and J shed 0 bases, with 10 bases lying between them. CDR3 amino acids: CASSLRGGATNEKLFF. In DNA form, the CDR3 reads TGTGCCAGCAGCTTACGGGGTGGCGCAACTAATGAAAAACTGTTTTTT.

This clone was seen a few times. Within the sample, other DNA sequences also encode this same CDR3. V is TRBV25-1 and J is TRBJ2-3; D ambiguous. There are 15 residues in the CDR3. V lost 3 bases, J lost 0 bases, and 10 bases lay in between. Germline V CDR1 and CDR2: MGHDK, SYGVNS. The CDR3: CASSDPGQSTDTQYF. The CDR3 DNA sequence: TGTGCCAGCAGTGACCCGGGTCAGAGCACAGATACGCAGTATTTT.

This sequence joins TRBV11-3 and TRBJ2-2, with a tentative D call TRBD1 (6 bases). The V gene lost 6 bases and the J gene lost 7 bases, with 9 bases spanning the gap. The CDR3 covers 12 residues. The germline V gene has CDR1 SGHNT and CDR2 YENEEA. The CDR3 sequence is CASRGGIGELFF. The CDR3 nucleotides read TGTGCCAGCAGAGGGGGAATCGGGGAGCTGTTTTTT.

This chain connects TRBV29-1 to TRBJ1-5, with D uncertain. The CDR3 runs 12 residues. Germline assignment: CDR1 SQVTM and CDR2 ANQGSEA. Trimming removed 5 bases from V and 5 bases from J, with 10 bases in between. The CDR3 protein is CSVRAPDQPQHF. The CDR3 DNA sequence: TGCAGCGTTAGAGCGCCGGATCAGCCCCAGCATTTT.

In its sample, this clone was seen a few times. The CDR3 protein is CASSRDMAHGYTF. As DNA, the CDR3 is TGTGCCAGCAGCCGGGACATGGCCCATGGCTACACCTTC. The chain combines TRBV5-6 with TRBJ1-2; D might be TRBD1 (6 bases). The CDR3 is made up of 13 amino acids. CDR1 and CDR2 from the germline V gene are SGHDT and YYEEEE. With 4 bases removed from V and 6 bases from J, the gap between germline ends came to 13 bases. Full variable domain (missing parts from reference TRBV5-6 and TRBJ1-2): DAGVTQSPTHLIKTRGQQVTLRCSPKSGHDTVSWYQQALGQGPQFIFQYYEEEERQRGNFPDRFSGHQFPNYSSELNVNALLLGDSALYLCASSRDMAHGYTFGSGTRLTVV.

The V and J genes are TRBV11-2 and TRBJ2-7; TRBD2 agrees at 10 bases. Germline V gene lookup returns CDR1 SGHAT and CDR2 FQNNGV. The length of the CDR3 is 15 residues. V was clipped by 1 base and J by 7 bases; unmatched bases: 7. The DNA of the CDR3 is TGTGCCAGCAGCTTAGCTACAGCGGGGGGGATAGAGCAGTACTTC. It specifies CASSLATAGGIEQYF.

This chain joins TRBV11-2 and TRBJ2-1, with 7 bases identical to TRBD1. With 5 bases clipped from V and 6 bases from J, the junction kept 7 bases outside the gene matches. CDR1 and CDR2 from the germline V gene are SGHAT and FQNNGV. The CDR3 is 14 amino acids. The CDR3 spells CASSVGTAPNEQFF. The CDR3 DNA sequence: TGTGCCAGCAGCGTAGGGACAGCCCCCAATGAGCAGTTCTTC.

The V gene is TRBV6-5, the J gene TRBJ2-2, with a possible D match to TRBD1 (6 bases). The germline V gene encodes CDR1 MNHEY and CDR2 SVGAGI. The CDR3 spans 15 residues. Trimming cost V 2 bases and J 7 bases, with 14 bases left between them. The CDR3 loop reads CASSYESGARGELFF. For the CDR3, the DNA is TGTGCCAGCAGTTACGAGTCAGGGGCGCGCGGGGAGCTGTTTTTT.

The chain joins TRBV11-2 to TRBJ2-4; TRBD2 matches 8 bases. The germline gives CDR1 SGHAT, CDR2 FQNNGV. CDR3 size: 18 residues. Trimming cost V 6 bases and J 1 base; bases outside gene matches: 14. The CDR3 region is CASSPPPFSGTAKNIQYF. The CDR3 DNA follows: TGTGCCAGCAGTCCCCCACCATTTAGCGGGACGGCCAAAAACATTCAGTACTTC.

The CDR3 nucleotides read TGTGCCAGCAGTGAGTCGACAGGGGGCCACAATCAGCCCCAGCATTTT. This gives the protein CASSESTGGHNQPQHF. This chain uses TRBV6-1 with TRBJ1-5, with 10 bases that match TRBD1. The ends lost 3 bases at V and 3 bases at J; junction bases unmatched: 5. The CDR3 consists of 16 residues. Germline V gene lookup returns CDR1 MNHNS and CDR2 SASEGT.

The chain couples TRBV27 to TRBJ2-1; D gene uncertain. V lost 2 bases to trimming and J lost 2 bases, with 10 bases between them. The germline V gene has CDR1 MNHEY and CDR2 SMNVEV (reference sequence). The CDR3 is 15 amino acids. In DNA, the CDR3 is TGTGCCAGCAGTTTAGGTGAGTCCACCTACAATGAGCAGTTCTTC. Its translation: CASSLGESTYNEQFF.

V and J are TRBV24-1 and TRBJ2-7, with D perhaps matching TRBD1 (6 bases). This CDR3 contains 15 residues. Germline V lookup: CDR1 KGHDR, CDR2 SFDVKD. V lost 4 bases and J 7 bases, leaving 19 bases between the germline ends. The CDR3 sequence: CATSEGAKESGEQYF. DNA of the CDR3: TGTGCCACCAGTGAGGGGGCGAAGGAATCGGGGGAGCAGTACTTC.

The genes are TRBV7-9 and TRBJ2-1, with 12 bases fitting TRBD2. This CDR3 has 19 amino acids. V lost 1 base to trimming and J lost 5 bases; unmatched junction nucleotides: 12. Per the germline V gene, CDR1 is SEHNR and CDR2 is FQNEAQ (reference sequence). The CDR3 protein is CASSLGIASGRARDNEQFF. The CDR3 DNA follows: TGTGCCAGCAGCTTAGGTATCGCTAGCGGGAGGGCCCGGGACAATGAGCAGTTCTTC.

This chain connects TRBV6-1 to TRBJ1-2, with TRBD1 matching over 7 bases. The V gene's germline CDR1 is MNHNS and CDR2 SASEGT. This CDR3 contains 15 residues. The ends lost 0 bases at V and 4 bases at J; junction bases unmatched: 5. The CDR3 loop is CASSEASGGGYGYTF. As DNA, the CDR3 is TGTGCCAGCAGTGAAGCCTCAGGGGGAGGCTATGGCTACACCTTC.

This clone was seen once. This rearrangement joins TRBV2 to TRBJ1-6, with unresolved D. The V end lost 1 base, the J end lost 4 bases, and 5 bases lay between the germline ends. Germline CDR1 is SNHLY and CDR2 is FYNNEI. The CDR3 runs to 14 residues. The CDR3 sequence: CASSEVRYNSPLHF. The CDR3 DNA follows: TGTGCCAGCAGTGAAGTCAGGTATAATTCACCCCTCCACTTT.

V usage is TRBV18 and J usage is TRBJ2-5, with TRBD1 matching over 7 bases. Germline assignment: CDR1 KGHSH and CDR2 LQKENI. V trimming: 3 bases; J trimming: 9 bases; junction bases outside the gene matches: 10. The CDR3 length is 14 residues. The CDR3 protein is CASSPDRTSAAQYF. The CDR3 nucleotides read TGTGCCAGCTCACCGGACAGGACCTCAGCGGCCCAGTACTTC.

The CDR3 bases are TGTGCCAGCAGTGAGGCAGGGGAGTCACCCCTCCACTTT. Its translation is CASSEAGESPLHF. The V gene is TRBV6-4, the J gene TRBJ1-6; the D gene is possibly TRBD1 (6 bases). V lost 3 bases and J lost 10, with 10 bases in between. This CDR3 has 13 residues. Germline CDR1 and CDR2: MRHNA and SNTAGT.

The chain joins TRBV11-2 to TRBJ2-5; D possibly corresponds to TRBD2 (6 bases). V dropped 1 base and J dropped 1 base, with 13 bases sitting between them. The CDR3 runs to 16 residues. Looked up from germline, CDR1 is SGHAT and CDR2 is FQNNGV. The CDR3 DNA reads as TGTGCCAGCAGCTTAGGGACAACTAGCCTCCAAGAGACCCAGTACTTC. Encoded protein: CASSLGTTSLQETQYF.

The chain recombines TRBV2 with TRBJ1-1; unclear D gene. The germline gives CDR1 SNHLY, CDR2 FYNNEI. CDR3 size: 13 residues. The germline V and J ends were trimmed by 4 bases and 4 bases, with 10 bases remaining between them. The CDR3 coding sequence is TGTGCCAGCAGTGTGAACGGTTTCACTGAAGCTTTCTTT. Translation gives CASSVNGFTEAFF.

The genes are TRBV15 and TRBJ2-1, with 9 bases matching TRBD2. The germline V gene has CDR1 LNHNV and CDR2 YYDKDF (reference sequence). Losses at the gene ends were 1 base for V and 6 bases for J; bases not matched to a gene: 7. CDR3 length: 16 amino acids. The CDR3 spells CATSRALAGLFNEQFF. DNA for the CDR3: TGTGCCACCAGCAGAGCCCTAGCGGGACTCTTCAATGAGCAGTTCTTC. The full variable domain, rest sourced from reference TRBV15 and TRBJ2-1, is DAMVIQNPRYQVTQFGKPVTLSCSQTLNHNVMYWYQQKSSQAPKLLFHYYDKDFNNEADTPDNFQSRRPNTSFCFLDIRSPGLGDTAMYLCATSRALAGLFNEQFFGPGTRLTVL.

This chain links TRBV12-5 with TRBJ2-1; 10 bases align to TRBD2. The CDR3 spans 15 residues. Per the germline V gene, CDR1 is LGHNT and CDR2 is FRNRAP. J was trimmed by 9 bases and V by 5 bases; bases with no gene match: 10. CDR3 residues: CASGVASGSYTEQFF. The CDR3 DNA sequence: TGTGCTAGTGGTGTTGCTAGCGGGAGTTATACTGAGCAGTTCTTC. Full variable domain (remainder filled in from reference TRBV12-5 and TRBJ2-1): DARVTQTPRHKVTEMGQEVTMRCQPILGHNTVFWYRQTMMQGLELLAYFRNRAPLDDSGMPKDRFSAEMPDATLATLKIQPSEPRDSAVYFCASGVASGSYTEQFFGPGTRLTVL.